The 16 T cell receptor beta chains given below trace back to one sample, sequenced in a study of regulatory T cells in long-lasting Graves disease. Documented time point: newly diagnosed GD, antithyroid drugs for less than 3 months. The authors made the TCR library using RNA they extracted from PBMCs. Arm-PCR with iRepertoire HTBI primers amplified the CDR3 regions for these TCR beta libraries. TCRdb re-called the multiplex PCR reads with MiXCR, one entry per CDR3 protein. The table shows roughly 560,000 distinct CDR3 sequences, with 9.5% to 15% occurring only once. These records were also assigned to another study, of T cells in Graves' hyperthyroidism and ophthalmopathy.

Sequences were derived from peripheral blood mononuclear cells (PBMCs), sampled at new diagnosis, from a patient treated with antithyroid drugs. The receptors stem from a young woman with Graves disease.

This clonotype showed up many times. V usage is TRBV7-9 and J usage is TRBJ2-7; D unresolved. Germline V gene data show CDR1 as SEHNR and CDR2 as FQNEAQ (reference sequence). The CDR3 consists of 13 residues. Trimming removed 1 base at V and 4 bases at J, with 8 bases between. The CDR3 here is CASSLDRSYEQYF. The CDR3 DNA sequence: TGTGCCAGCAGCTTAGACAGATCTTACGAGCAGTACTTC.

This clonotype has only one observation. Possible read error: a much larger clone is one base away. The gene calls are TRBV4-1 and TRBJ1-5; weak D call: TRBD1 (6 bases). The V end lost 1 base, the J end lost 5 bases, and 12 bases lay between the germline ends. The CDR3 length is 15 residues. CDR1 and CDR2 (germline): MGHRA, YSYEKL. The CDR3 nucleotides are TGCGCCAGCAGCCAAGGCAGGGGATCTCATCAGCCCCAGCATTTT. It yields the protein CASSQGRGSHQPQHF.

This clonotype was counted ten times or more. The V and J genes are TRBV7-9 and TRBJ2-1; 7 bases match TRBD1. From germline, CDR1 is SEHNR and CDR2 FQNEAQ (reference sequence). The CDR3 extends over 15 amino acids. V lost 5 bases, J lost 4 bases, and 8 bases stayed unmatched. As DNA, the CDR3 is TGTGCCAGCAGCGTAGACAGGGCCCTTTACAATGAGCAGTTCTTC. Its protein product is CASSVDRALYNEQFF. Variable domain in full (rest from reference TRBV7-9 and TRBJ2-1): DTGVSQNPRHKITKRGQNVTFRCDPISEHNRLYWYRQTLGQGPEFLTYFQNEAQLEKSRLLSDRFSAERPKGSFSTLEIQRTEQGDSAMYLCASSVDRALYNEQFFGPGTRLTVL.

J is TRBJ2-5 and V is TRBV2; D call uncertain. V gave up 7 bases and J gave up 5 bases, with 17 bases separating them. Germline loops: CDR1 SNHLY, CDR2 FYNNEI. The CDR3 spans 14 residues. The CDR3 loop reads CASILQWAGETQYF. CDR3 DNA: TGTGCCAGCATCCTACAGTGGGCCGGGGAGACCCAGTACTTC.

This clonotype has a handful of counts. The rearrangement links TRBV5-1 to TRBJ2-3; 8 nucleotides match TRBD1. The ends lost 7 bases at V and 6 bases at J; junction bases unmatched: 4. Germline values: CDR1 SGHRS, CDR2 YFSETQ. This CDR3 comprises 12 residues. The CDR3 sequence is CASQGATDTQYF. The CDR3 DNA reads TGCGCCAGCCAGGGGGCAACTGATACGCAGTATTTT.

A few counts support this clonotype. The chain combines TRBV29-1 with TRBJ2-3, with D uncertain. Germline lookup yields CDR1 SQVTM and CDR2 ANQGSEA. The CDR3 spans 14 residues. The V end was cut by 7 bases, the J end by 8 bases, with 22 bases between. DNA for the CDR3: TGCAGCGCTCGCGTGACGGACCCCCGAGGTACGCAGTATTTT. This sequence encodes CSARVTDPRGTQYF.

This clonotype was found many times. The rearrangement links TRBV29-1 to TRBJ2-5; 8 bases are shared with TRBD2. The CDR3 spans 14 residues. CDR1 SQVTM and CDR2 ANQGSEA come from the germline V gene. V lost 7 bases to trimming and J lost 6 bases; unmatched junction nucleotides: 13. CDR3 sequence reads: CSADPGTREQTQYF. CDR3 sequence (DNA): TGCAGCGCGGACCCCGGGACTAGGGAACAGACCCAGTACTTC.

This clonotype occurred a few times. The chain links TRBV18 to TRBJ2-2, with D hard to call. This CDR3 comprises 15 residues. The germline V and J ends were trimmed by 0 bases and 7 bases, with 12 bases remaining between them. Germline V CDR1 and CDR2: KGHSH, LQKENI. The CDR3 spells CASSPPNVENGELFF. The CDR3 bases are TGTGCCAGCTCACCACCGAATGTTGAGAACGGGGAGCTGTTTTTT.

This clonotype was detected many times. V usage is TRBV29-1 and J usage is TRBJ1-1; D remains ambiguous. CDR1 and CDR2 (germline): SQVTM, ANQGSEA. V lost 6 bases, J lost 7 bases, and 18 bases lay in between. CDR3 length: 13 amino acids. The CDR3 coding sequence is TGCAGCGTGAGCCTTAGGGCTGGCAGTGAAGCTTTCTTT. It codes for CSVSLRAGSEAFF.

The J gene is TRBJ1-4, the V gene TRBV20-1, with a tentative D call TRBD1 (6 bases). V was shortened by 6 bases and J by 7 bases, with 12 bases between the two germline ends. Germline CDR1 DFQATT, CDR2 SNEGSKA (reference sequence). CDR3 length equals 12 residues. In nucleotides, the CDR3 is TGCAGTGCACCGGGGGCGGGTGAAAAACTGTTTTTT. It translates to CSAPGAGEKLFF.

This clonotype was recorded many times. This chain uses TRBV7-8 with TRBJ2-3, with D tentatively TRBD1 (6 bases). V dropped 3 bases and J dropped 4 bases, with 8 bases sitting between them. The V gene's germline CDR1 is SGHVS and CDR2 FQNEAQ. The CDR3 covers 13 residues. The CDR3 nucleotides read TGTGCCAGCAGCTTCTACAGGGCAGATACGCAGTATTTT. It translates to CASSFYRADTQYF. The complete variable domain, with remaining parts taken from reference TRBV7-8 and TRBJ2-3, reads GAGVSQSPRYKVAKRGQDVALRCDPISGHVSLFWYQQALGQGPEFLTYFQNEAQLDKSGLPSDRFFAERPEGSVSTLKIQRTQQEDSAVYLCASSFYRADTQYFGPGTRLTVL.

The sample holds many counts of this clonotype. The chain recombines TRBV12-3 or TRBV12-4 with TRBJ1-3; D is unresolved. Trimming removed 8 bases at V and 0 bases at J, with 5 bases between. The CDR3 loop spans 12 amino acids. CDR3 sequence: CASCSSGNTIYF. CDR3 coding DNA: TGTGCCAGCTGTAGCTCTGGAAACACCATATATTTT.

This clonotype was counted at least ten times. V is TRBV19 and J is TRBJ2-5; D assignment may be TRBD1 or TRBD2 (5 bases each). From germline, CDR1 is LNHDA and CDR2 SQIVND (reference sequence). This CDR3 spans 14 amino acids. Trimming left V 3 bases short and J 4 bases short, with 12 bases between. The DNA for the CDR3 is TGTGCCAGTAGTATGGCAGGGACGACAGAGACCCAGTACTTC. Translating gives CASSMAGTTETQYF.

This clonotype was detected ten times or more. The chain joins TRBV6-1 to TRBJ2-3; weak D call: TRBD2 (6 bases). CDR1 and CDR2 (germline): MNHNS, SASEGT. V lost 5 bases and J lost 0, with 15 bases in between. The CDR3 is 16 amino acids. For the CDR3, the DNA is TGTGCCAGCAGTATGGGGCTAGGGACTAGCACAGATACGCAGTATTTT. It yields the protein CASSMGLGTSTDTQYF.

This clonotype was seen once. This sequence may be a read error, since a much larger clone differs from it by one base. The CDR3 ends on some other residue instead of the conserved phenylalanine or tryptophan, so this is likely a read error. This chain connects TRBV15 to TRBJ1-2, with 8 bases aligning to TRBD1. The V gene end was trimmed by 3 bases and the J gene end by 4 bases; junction bases not matched to a gene: 4. CDR3 size: 14 residues. CDR1 and CDR2 (germline): LNHNV, YYDKDF (reference sequence). This CDR3 is CATSRDRALYGYTS. The CDR3 DNA reads as TGTGCCACCAGCAGGGACAGGGCTCTCTATGGCTACACCTCC.

Remarks on this clonotype: A far more abundant clone sits one base away, making this likely a read error. The conserved closing phenylalanine or tryptophan is absent in this CDR3, likely reflecting a read error. This chain links TRBV12-3 or TRBV12-4 with TRBJ1-1; D remains ambiguous. The CDR3 covers 12 residues. Trimming pared 6 bases from V and 4 bases from J, leaving 9 bases between. CDR3 sequence (DNA): TGTGCCAGCAGCTTGCGGGGCACTGAAGCTTTCTCT. This codes for CASSLRGTEAFS.